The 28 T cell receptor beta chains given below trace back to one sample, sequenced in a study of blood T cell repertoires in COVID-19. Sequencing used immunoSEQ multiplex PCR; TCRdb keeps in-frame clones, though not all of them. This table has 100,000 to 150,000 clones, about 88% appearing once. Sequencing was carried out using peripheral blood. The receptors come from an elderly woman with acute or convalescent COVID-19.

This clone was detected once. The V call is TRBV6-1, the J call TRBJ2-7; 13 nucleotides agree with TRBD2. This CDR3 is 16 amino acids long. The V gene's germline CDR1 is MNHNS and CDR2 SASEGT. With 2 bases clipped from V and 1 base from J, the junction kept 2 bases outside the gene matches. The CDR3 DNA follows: TGTGCCAGCAGTGAACCGGGACTAGCGGGATCCTACGAGCAGTACTTC. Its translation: CASSEPGLAGSYEQYF.

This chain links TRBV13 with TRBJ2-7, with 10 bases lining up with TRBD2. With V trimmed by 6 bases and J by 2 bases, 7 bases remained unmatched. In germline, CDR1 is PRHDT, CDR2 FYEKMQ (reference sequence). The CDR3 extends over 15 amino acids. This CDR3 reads CASSSKAGGPYEQYF. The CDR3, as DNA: TGTGCCAGCAGTTCTAAAGCGGGAGGGCCCTACGAGCAGTACTTC.

The CDR3 here is CASSLATGYRQETQYF. The CDR3 region has the DNA TGCGCCAGCAGCTTGGCCACAGGGTATCGCCAAGAGACCCAGTACTTC. The chain couples TRBV5-1 to TRBJ2-5; TRBD1 is a possible D gene (6 bases). The V gene's germline CDR1 is SGHRS and CDR2 YFSETQ. Trimming took 0 bases from V and 1 from J, leaving 13 bases between them. The CDR3 spans 16 residues.

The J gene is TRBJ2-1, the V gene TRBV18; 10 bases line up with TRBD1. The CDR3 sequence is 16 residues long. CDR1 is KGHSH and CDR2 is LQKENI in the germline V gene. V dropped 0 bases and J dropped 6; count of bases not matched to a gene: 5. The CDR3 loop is CASSPPETGGFNEQFF. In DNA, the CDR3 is TGTGCCAGCTCACCACCGGAGACAGGGGGCTTCAATGAGCAGTTCTTC.

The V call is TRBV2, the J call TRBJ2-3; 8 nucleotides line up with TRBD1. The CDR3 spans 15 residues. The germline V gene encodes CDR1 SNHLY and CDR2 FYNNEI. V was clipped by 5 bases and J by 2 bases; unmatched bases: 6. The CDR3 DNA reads TGTGCCAGCAGTTCCCAGGACAGGGTCACAGATACGCAGTATTTT. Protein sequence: CASSSQDRVTDTQYF.

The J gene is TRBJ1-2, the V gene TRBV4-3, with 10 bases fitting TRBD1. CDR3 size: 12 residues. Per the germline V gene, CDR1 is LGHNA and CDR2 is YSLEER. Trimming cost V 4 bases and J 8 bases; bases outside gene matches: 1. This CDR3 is CASSPDRGGYTF. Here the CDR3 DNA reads TGCGCCAGCAGCCCGGACAGGGGGGGCTACACCTTC.

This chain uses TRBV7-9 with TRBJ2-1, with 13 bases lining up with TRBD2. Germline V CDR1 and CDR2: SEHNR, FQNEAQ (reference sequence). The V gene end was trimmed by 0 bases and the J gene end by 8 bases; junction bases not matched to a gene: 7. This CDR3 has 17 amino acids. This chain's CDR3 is CASSLAQGGLAGYEQFF. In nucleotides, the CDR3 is TGTGCCAGCAGCTTAGCGCAAGGGGGACTAGCGGGATATGAGCAGTTCTTC.

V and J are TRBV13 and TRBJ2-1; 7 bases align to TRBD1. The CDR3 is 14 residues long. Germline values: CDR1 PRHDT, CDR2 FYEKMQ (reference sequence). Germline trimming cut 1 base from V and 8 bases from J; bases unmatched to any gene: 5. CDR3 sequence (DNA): TGTGCCAGCAGCTTAGACAGGGGATTACATGAGCAGTTCTTC. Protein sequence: CASSLDRGLHEQFF.

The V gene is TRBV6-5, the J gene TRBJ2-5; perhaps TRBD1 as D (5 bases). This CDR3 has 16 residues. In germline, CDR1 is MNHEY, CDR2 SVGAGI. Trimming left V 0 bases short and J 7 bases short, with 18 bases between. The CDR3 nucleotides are TGTGCCAGCAGTTACTCGGATCACAGGCTAGGGTGGACCCAGTACTTC. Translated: CASSYSDHRLGWTQYF.

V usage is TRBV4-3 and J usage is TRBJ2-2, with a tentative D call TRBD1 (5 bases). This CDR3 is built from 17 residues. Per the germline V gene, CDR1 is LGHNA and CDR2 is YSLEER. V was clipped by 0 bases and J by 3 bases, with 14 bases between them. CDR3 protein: CASSQDARPGYTGELFF. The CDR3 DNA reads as TGCGCCAGCAGCCAAGACGCGAGGCCAGGGTACACCGGGGAGCTGTTTTTT.

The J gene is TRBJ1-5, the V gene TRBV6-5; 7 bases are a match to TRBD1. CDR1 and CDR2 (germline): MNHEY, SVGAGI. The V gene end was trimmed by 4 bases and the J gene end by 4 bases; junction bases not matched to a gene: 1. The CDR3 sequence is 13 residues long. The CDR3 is CASSWGQNQPQHF. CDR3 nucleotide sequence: TGTGCCAGCAGTTGGGGACAGAATCAGCCCCAGCATTTT.

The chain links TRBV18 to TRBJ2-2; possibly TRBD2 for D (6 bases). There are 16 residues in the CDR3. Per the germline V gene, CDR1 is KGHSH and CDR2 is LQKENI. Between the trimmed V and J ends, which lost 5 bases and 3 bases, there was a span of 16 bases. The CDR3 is CASSASPGTHTGELFF. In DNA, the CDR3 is TGTGCCAGCTCAGCGAGTCCCGGGACTCACACCGGGGAGCTGTTTTTT.

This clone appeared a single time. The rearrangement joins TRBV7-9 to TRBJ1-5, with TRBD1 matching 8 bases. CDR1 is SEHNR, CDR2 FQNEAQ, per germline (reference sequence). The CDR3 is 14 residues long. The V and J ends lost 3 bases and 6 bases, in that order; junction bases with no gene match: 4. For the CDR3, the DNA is TGTGCCAGCAGCTTGGGACAGGCGGGTCAGCCCCAGCATTTT. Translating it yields CASSLGQAGQPQHF. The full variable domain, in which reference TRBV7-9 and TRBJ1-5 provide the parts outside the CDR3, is DTGVSQNPRHKITKRGQNVTFRCDPISEHNRLYWYRQTLGQGPEFLTYFQNEAQLEKSRLLSDRFSAERPKGSFSTLEIQRTEQGDSAMYLCASSLGQAGQPQHFGDGTRLSIL.

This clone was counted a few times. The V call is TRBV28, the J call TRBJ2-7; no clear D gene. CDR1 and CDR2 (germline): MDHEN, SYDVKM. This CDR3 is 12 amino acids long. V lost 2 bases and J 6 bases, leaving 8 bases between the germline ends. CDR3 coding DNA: TGTGCCAGCAGTTTACAGGTTTCCGAGCAGTACTTC. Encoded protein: CASSLQVSEQYF.

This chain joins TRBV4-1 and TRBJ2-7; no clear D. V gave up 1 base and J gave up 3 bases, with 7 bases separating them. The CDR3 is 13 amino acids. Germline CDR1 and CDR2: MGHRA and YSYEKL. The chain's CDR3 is CASSQVQDYEQYF. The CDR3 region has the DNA TGCGCCAGCAGCCAAGTTCAGGACTACGAGCAGTACTTC.

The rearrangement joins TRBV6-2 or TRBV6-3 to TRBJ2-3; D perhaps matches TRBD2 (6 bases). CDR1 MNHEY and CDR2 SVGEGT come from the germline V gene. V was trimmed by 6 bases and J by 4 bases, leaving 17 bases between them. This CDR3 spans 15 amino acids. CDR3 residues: CASSPRLVLADTQYF. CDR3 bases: TGTGCCAGCAGCCCTAGACTAGTCCTTGCAGATACGCAGTATTTT.

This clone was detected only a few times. Here the CDR3 DNA reads TGTGCCAGCAGCTTAGCAGGGAGGAATGAGCAGTTCTTC. This codes for CASSLAGRNEQFF. The chain is built from TRBV7-9 and TRBJ2-1, with D tentatively TRBD2 (6 bases). Deletions cut 0 bases from V and 7 bases from J, with 7 bases between. The CDR3 length is 13 residues. Germline CDR1 is SEHNR and CDR2 is FQNEAQ (reference sequence).

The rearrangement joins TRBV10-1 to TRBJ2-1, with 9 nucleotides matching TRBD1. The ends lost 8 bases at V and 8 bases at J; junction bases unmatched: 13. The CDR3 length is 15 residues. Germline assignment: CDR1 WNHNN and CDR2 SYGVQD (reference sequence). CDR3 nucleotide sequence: TGCGCCAGCGGATCTACAGGGGGCGAAAAGGATGAGCAGTTCTTC. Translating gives CASGSTGGEKDEQFF.

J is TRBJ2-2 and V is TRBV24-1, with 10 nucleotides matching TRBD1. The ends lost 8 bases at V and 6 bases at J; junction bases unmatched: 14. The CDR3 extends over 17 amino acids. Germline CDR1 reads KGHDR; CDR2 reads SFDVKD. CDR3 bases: TGTGCCACCATTGGAAATCCCGGGACAGGGGCGTCCGGGGAGCTGTTTTTT. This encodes CATIGNPGTGASGELFF.

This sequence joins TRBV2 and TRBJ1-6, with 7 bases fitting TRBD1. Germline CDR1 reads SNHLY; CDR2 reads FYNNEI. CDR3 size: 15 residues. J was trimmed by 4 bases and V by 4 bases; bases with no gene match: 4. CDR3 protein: CASSAGTAYNSPLHF. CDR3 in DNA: TGTGCCAGCAGTGCCGGGACAGCATATAATTCACCCCTCCACTTT.

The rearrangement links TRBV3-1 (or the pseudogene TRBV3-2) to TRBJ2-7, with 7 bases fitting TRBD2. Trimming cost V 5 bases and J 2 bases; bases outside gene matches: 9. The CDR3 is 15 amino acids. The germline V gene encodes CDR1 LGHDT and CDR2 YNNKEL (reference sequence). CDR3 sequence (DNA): TGTGCCAGCAGCACTGCAGCGGGGTTGGCCTACGAGCAGTACTTC. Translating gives CASSTAAGLAYEQYF.

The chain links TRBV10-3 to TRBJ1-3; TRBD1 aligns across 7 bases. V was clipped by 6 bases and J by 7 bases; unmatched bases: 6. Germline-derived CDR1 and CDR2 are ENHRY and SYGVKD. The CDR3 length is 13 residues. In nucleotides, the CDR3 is TGTGCCATCAGGGTATCCAGGGGGAACACCATATATTTT. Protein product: CAIRVSRGNTIYF.

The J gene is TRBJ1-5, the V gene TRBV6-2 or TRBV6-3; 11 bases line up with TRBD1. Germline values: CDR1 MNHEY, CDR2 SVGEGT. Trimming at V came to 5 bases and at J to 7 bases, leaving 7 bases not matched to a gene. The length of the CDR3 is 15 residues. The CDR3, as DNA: TGTGCCAGCAGTGCCCGGACAGGGGGCGACCAGCCCCAGCATTTT. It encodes CASSARTGGDQPQHF.

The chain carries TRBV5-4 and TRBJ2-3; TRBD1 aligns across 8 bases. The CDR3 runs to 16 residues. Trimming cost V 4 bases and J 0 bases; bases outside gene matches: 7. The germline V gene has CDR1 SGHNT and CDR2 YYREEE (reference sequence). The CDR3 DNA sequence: TGTGCCAGCAGCAAAGGACAGGGATATAGCACAGATACGCAGTATTTT. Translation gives CASSKGQGYSTDTQYF.

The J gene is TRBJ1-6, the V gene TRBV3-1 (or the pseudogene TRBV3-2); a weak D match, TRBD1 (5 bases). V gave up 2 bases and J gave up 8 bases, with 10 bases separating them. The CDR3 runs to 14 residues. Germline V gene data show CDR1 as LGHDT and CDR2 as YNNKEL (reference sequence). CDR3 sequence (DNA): TGTGCCAGCAGCCAATGGCAGGGATATTCACCCCTCCACTTT. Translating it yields CASSQWQGYSPLHF.

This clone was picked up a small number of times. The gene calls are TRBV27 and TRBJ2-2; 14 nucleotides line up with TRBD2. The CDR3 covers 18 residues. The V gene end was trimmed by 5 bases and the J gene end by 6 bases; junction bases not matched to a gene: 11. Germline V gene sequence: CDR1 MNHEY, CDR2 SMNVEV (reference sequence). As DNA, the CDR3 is TGTGCCAGCAGTCTACTACCGGGACTAGCGGGAGAATCCGGGGAGCTGTTTTTT. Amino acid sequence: CASSLLPGLAGESGELFF.

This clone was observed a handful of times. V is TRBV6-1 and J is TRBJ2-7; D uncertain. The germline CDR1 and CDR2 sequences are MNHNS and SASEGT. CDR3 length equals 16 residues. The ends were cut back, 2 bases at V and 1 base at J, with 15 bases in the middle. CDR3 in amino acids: CASSEHRAADSYEQYF. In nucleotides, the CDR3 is TGTGCCAGCAGTGAACACAGAGCCGCCGATTCCTACGAGCAGTACTTC.

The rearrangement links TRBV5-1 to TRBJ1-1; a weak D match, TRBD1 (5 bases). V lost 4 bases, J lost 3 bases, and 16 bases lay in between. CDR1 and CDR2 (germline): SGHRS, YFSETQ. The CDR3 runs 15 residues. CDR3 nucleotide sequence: TGCGCCAGCAGCCCTTTTTCGGGAGGGGACACTGAAGCTTTCTTT. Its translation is CASSPFSGGDTEAFF.